A selection of T cell receptor beta chains follows, all from one sample in a study of blood T cell repertoires in COVID-19. Data came from immunoSEQ multiplex PCR; TCRdb stores just in-frame clones and leaves some out. The table has a few hundred thousand clones, more than 75% seen once; the top ten hold approximately 0.93%. Sequenced input: PBMCs or T cells enriched from blood (not recorded which). These receptors were taken from a woman in her twenties or thirties who had recovered from COVID-19. The CDR3 runs from the conserved cysteine through the conserved F or W. A D gene is named only where the DNA matches it firmly. Size is stated for part of the rows, as once, few or many counts, or as a class when the clone is expanded.

clone_size j_call v_call d_call cdr3_aa cdr3_nt
NA TRBJ2-1 TRBV18 TRBD2 CASSPKTSWANEQFF TGTGCCAGCTCACCAAAGACTAGCTGGGCCAATGAGCAGTTCTTC
few TRBJ1-1 TRBV7-2 NA CASSLGRTEAFF TGTGCCAGCAGCTTAGGTAGAACTGAAGCTTTCTTT
NA TRBJ1-1 TRBV6-5 NA CASSPYGGSLAEAFF TGTGCCAGCAGCCCCTATGGGGGGTCGCTGGCTGAAGCTTTCTTT
once TRBJ2-7 TRBV10-3 TRBD1 CAISERQGSYEQYF TGTGCCATCAGTGAACGACAGGGCTCCTACGAGCAGTACTTC
once TRBJ1-1 TRBV7-8 NA CASSLAAILNTEAFF TGTGCCAGCAGCTTAGCGGCCATCTTGAACACTGAAGCTTTCTTT
NA TRBJ2-1 TRBV6-1 NA CASSEETASSYNEQFF TGTGCCAGCAGTGAAGAGACAGCTAGTTCCTACAATGAGCAGTTCTTC
NA TRBJ2-1 TRBV11-2 TRBD2 CASSLGRLAGNEQFF TGTGCCAGCAGCTTAGGTAGGCTAGCGGGGAATGAGCAGTTCTTC
NA TRBJ2-5 TRBV30 TRBD2 CAWRPPHAWTRSAQETQYF TGTGCCTGGAGACCGCCTCACGCTTGGACTAGAAGTGCCCAAGAGACCCAGTACTTC
NA TRBJ2-7 TRBV2 NA CASSGFVGTPPEQYF TGTGCCAGCAGTGGGTTTGTAGGGACACCCCCGGAGCAGTACTTC
NA TRBJ1-1 TRBV6-5 NA CASSLRRVDTEAFF TGTGCCAGCAGCCTGAGGCGGGTGGACACTGAAGCTTTCTTT
NA TRBJ2-7 TRBV7-6 NA CASSLAGPVNYEQYF TGTGCCAGCAGCTTAGCGGGCCCAGTCAACTACGAGCAGTACTTC
NA TRBJ2-2 TRBV11-2 NA CASSLSGDGELFF TGTGCCAGCAGCTTGTCAGGGGACGGGGAGCTGTTTTTT
NA TRBJ1-5 TRBV7-8 NA CASSLAVRGRKGSNQPQHF TGTGCCAGCAGCTTAGCGGTCAGGGGACGCAAAGGGAGCAATCAGCCCCAGCATTTT
NA TRBJ1-6 TRBV28 NA CASSPRSPMALHF TGTGCCAGCAGTCCGAGGTCACCGATGGCCCTCCACTTT
NA TRBJ1-5 TRBV20-1 TRBD1 CSASYRGLNQPQHF TGCAGTGCTAGTTACAGGGGACTTAATCAGCCCCAGCATTTT
NA TRBJ1-4 TRBV2 NA CASSVLTNEKLFF TGTGCCAGCAGCGTATTAACTAATGAAAAACTGTTTTTT
few TRBJ1-1 TRBV5-4 TRBD1 CASSRQGRDEAFF TGTGCCAGCAGTCGACAGGGGAGGGATGAAGCTTTCTTT
NA TRBJ1-1 TRBV6-2/TRBV6-3 TRBD1 CASSYLRTGTMNTEAFF TGTGCCAGCAGTTACTTGCGGACAGGGACCATGAACACTGAAGCTTTCTTT
NA TRBJ1-6 TRBV19 TRBD1 CASSEGQDNSPLHF TGTGCCAGTAGTGAGGGACAGGATAATTCACCCCTCCACTTT
NA TRBJ2-5 TRBV24-1 NA CATSDSRGMRETQYF TGTGCCACCAGTGATAGCCGGGGGATGAGGGAGACCCAGTACTTC
NA TRBJ2-3 TRBV7-6 NA CASSSGLSPSDTQYF TGTGCCAGCAGCTCCGGACTTTCCCCCTCGGATACGCAGTATTTT
NA TRBJ2-5 TRBV29-1 TRBD2 CSVLLSGGASETQYF TGCAGCGTCTTACTTAGCGGGGGGGCTTCAGAGACCCAGTACTTC
NA TRBJ1-1 TRBV10-1 NA CASSGPRGGEAFF TGCGCCAGCAGTGGCCCCCGGGGGGGTGAAGCTTTCTTT
NA TRBJ1-2 TRBV29-1 NA CSTLELNYGYTF TGCAGCACCCTTGAACTGAACTATGGCTACACCTTC
NA TRBJ1-4 TRBV19 NA CASSLTGSNEKLFF TGTGCCAGTAGCCTTACAGGTTCTAATGAAAAACTGTTTTTT
NA TRBJ1-1 TRBV28 NA CASSLGQNTEAFF TGTGCCAGCAGTTTAGGCCAGAACACTGAAGCTTTCTTT
NA TRBJ1-1 TRBV6-1 NA CASSEAEVTEAFF TGTGCCAGCAGTGAAGCGGAGGTAACTGAAGCTTTCTTT
few TRBJ1-5 TRBV28 NA CASSYGGGRGNQPQHF TGTGCCAGCAGCTATGGGGGGGGAAGAGGCAATCAGCCCCAGCATTTT
NA TRBJ2-7 TRBV5-1 NA CASSLDGGGLSYEQYF TGCGCCAGCAGCTTGGATGGCGGGGGCCTGTCCTACGAGCAGTACTTC
NA TRBJ1-3 TRBV28 NA CASSSGPGNTIYF TGTGCCAGCAGTTCCGGTCCTGGAAACACCATATATTTT
once TRBJ2-7 TRBV19 NA CASSNPQVGSYEQYF TGTGCCAGTAGCAACCCACAGGTAGGATCCTACGAGCAGTACTTC
NA TRBJ2-7 TRBV13 NA CASSTGDTQYEQYF TGTGCCAGCAGCACCGGGGACACCCAATACGAGCAGTACTTC
NA TRBJ2-2 TRBV2 TRBD2 CASSDPRLAEDGYTGELFF TGTGCCAGCAGTGATCCTCGACTAGCGGAAGACGGATACACCGGGGAGCTGTTTTTT
NA TRBJ1-4 TRBV2 NA CASSQLANEKLFF TGTGCCAGCAGTCAGCTAGCTAATGAAAAACTGTTTTTT
NA TRBJ2-3 TRBV7-9 NA CASSPGMGTDTQYF TGTGCCAGCAGCCCGGGAATGGGCACAGATACGCAGTATTTT
NA TRBJ1-2 TRBV29-1 NA CSVESGNYGYTF TGCAGCGTTGAATCCGGGAACTATGGCTACACCTTC